This paragraph covers one T cell receptor beta chain sequence. It lacks a known antigen. No much larger clone exists at a distance of one base, and base qualities are not known. Receptor libraries were prepared by the immunoSEQ multiplex PCR assay. T cell repertoires were profiled with deep sequencing of rearranged TCR beta loci together with multiparametric flow cytometry. TCRdb mirrors the immuneACCESS table, restricted to in-frame sequences. Some clones are absent from its copies; in checked studies, under half trace to an unresolved V gene, and the reason for the others is unknown. The sample profile shows roughly 76,000 clones; just under 95% of them were found once. Clones ranked in the top ten supply around 2.2% of the sample. These data belong to a study of lymphopenia after photon versus proton radiotherapy (dated by TCRdb to between 2019 and 2020). Regarding the study in general: In patients with gastrointestinal tumors who developed high-grade lymphopenia, the study compared the immunological effects of photon radiation therapy with those of proton radiation therapy. The roughly 20 patients in the cohort had gastrointestinal tumors, were treated with either photon or proton therapy, and subsequently developed lymphopenia. The study aimed to characterize how the two radiation modalities differ in their impact on the immune system. What the study reported, not specific to this receptor: Across the cohort, an inverse correlation was found between a larger post-nadir drop in TCR diversity and overall survival time among patients who died. The survival association was examined only in patients who died, and the authors described better survival with proton therapy as a possibility, not as a demonstrated result. Proton-treated patients stayed relatively stable during treatment, while photon-treated patients lost naive T cells and TCR diversity and gained effector/memory populations. After the lymphocyte count nadir, repertoires from photon-treated patients showed oligoclonal expansion, particularly of CD8+ Temra cells, and this expansion drove the decline in diversity.

The germline V gene supplies CDR1 SNHLY and CDR2 FYNNEI. After removal of 4 bases from V and 13 bases from J, the junction retains 11 bases not matched to a gene. The CDR3 covers 13 residues, taking in both the cysteine and the phenylalanine. The entry retains the CDR3 DNA only, 39 bases that are in frame from base 1. The sequence joins TRBV2 to TRBJ1-1, with TRBD1 identical over 8 junction bases. This clonotype was sampled from a middle-aged woman with cholangiocarcinoma. The source was peripheral blood, collected from a patient treated with photon-based radiotherapy. The CDR3 here reads CASSGTGLREGFF. The base sequence is TGTGCCAGCAGTGGGACAGGGTTAAGAGAGGGTTTCTTT.